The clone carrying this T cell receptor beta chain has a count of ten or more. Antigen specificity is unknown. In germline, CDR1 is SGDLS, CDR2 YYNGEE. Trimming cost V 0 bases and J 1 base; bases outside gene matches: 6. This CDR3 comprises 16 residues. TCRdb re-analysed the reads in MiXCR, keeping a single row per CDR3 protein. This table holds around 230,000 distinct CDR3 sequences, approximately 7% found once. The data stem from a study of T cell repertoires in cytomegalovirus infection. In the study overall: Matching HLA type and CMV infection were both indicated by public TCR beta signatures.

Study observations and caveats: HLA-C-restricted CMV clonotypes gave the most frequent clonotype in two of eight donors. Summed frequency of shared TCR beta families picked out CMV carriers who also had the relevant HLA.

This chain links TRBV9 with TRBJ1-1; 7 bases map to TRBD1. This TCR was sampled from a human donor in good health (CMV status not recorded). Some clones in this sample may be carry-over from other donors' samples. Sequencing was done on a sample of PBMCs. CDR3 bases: TGTGCCAGCAGCGTAGCTGGGACAGACTGGAACACTGAAGCTTTCTTT. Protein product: CASSVAGTDWNTEAFF.